This T cell receptor (beta chain) derives from a study of T cell clonality in common variable immunodeficiency. This clone has at least ten counts. Its antigen is currently unknown. Read data end 3 residues before the CDR3 end; the end is taken from the germline J gene. CDR1 is MNHNS and CDR2 is SASEGT in the germline V gene. The CDR3 consists of 15 residues. J was trimmed by 0 bases and V by 2 bases; bases with no gene match: 3. Sequencing was performed with immunoSEQ multiplex PCR; in TCRdb, only in-frame clones are kept and a portion is missing. This sample carries about 16,000 clones and no singletons, and roughly 15% goes to the top ten. Study results and limitations: Reportedly, TCR beta sequences from common variable immunodeficiency showed fewer deletions and N-nucleotide insertions.

The chain couples TRBV6-1 to TRBJ1-1, with TRBD1 identical over 7 bases. This TCR was recovered from a human donor with common variable immunodeficiency. Material: peripheral blood mononuclear cells. CDR3 DNA, as far as it was read: TGTGCCAGCAGTGAAACCGACAGGGTGAACACTGAA. Encoded protein: CASSETDRVNTE. The CDR3 in full is CASSETDRVNTEAFF.